This TCR beta chain is drawn from a study of cytomegalovirus exposure and HLA in healthy donors. General observations from the study: TCR beta V- and J-gene trimming, according to a later analysis, was linked to a missense DCLRE1C variant. Reports credit the classifier with highly specific, highly sensitive diagnosis of cytomegalovirus status. Common viral pathogens (according to a later analysis) appeared linked to several of the most significant clusters.

Germline V lookup: CDR1 SNHLY, CDR2 FYNNEI. The CDR3 is made up of 14 amino acids. Trimming cost V 7 bases and J 3 bases; bases outside gene matches: 5. For this clone: No antigen is known for it.

Both 60 Vbeta primers and 13 Jbeta primers went into the PCR. Sequencing was performed with immunoSEQ multiplex PCR; in TCRdb, only in-frame clones are kept and a portion is missing. Seen here are around 150,000 clones, around 75% observed once, and the top ten hold around 3.1%. The source of this sequence is a man aged 40-50 years in good health and CMV-seronegative. Sequenced input: PBMCs. The chain recombines TRBV2 with TRBJ1-1; 10 positions agree with TRBD1. Here the CDR3 reads CASTQDRGYTEAFF. The CDR3 DNA reads as TGTGCCAGCACCCAGGACAGGGGGTACACTGAAGCTTTCTTT.